This T cell receptor beta chain was found in a study of spatial heterogeneity in lung cancer. Study overall: After resection, follow-up PBMC samples were sequenced when available, at a median of roughly two years later. The average appearance count of each unique TCR and UMI combination in raw reads was more than nine. Study results and caveats: TCRs found ubiquitously expanded in tumor appeared in blood more at resection than at follow-up.

V shed 0 bases, J shed 2 bases, and the junction held 3 bases outside the gene matches. CDR1 is DFQATT, CDR2 SNEGSKA, per germline (reference sequence). The CDR3 is made up of 14 amino acids. A remark on this clonotype: The antigen is not known.

Individually, TCR cDNA molecules were each labelled with a unique molecular identifier. TCRdb reprocessed the 5' RACE reads with MiXCR, giving one entry per CDR3 protein. The data contain 110,000 or so distinct CDR3 sequences, approximately 10% of them singletons. The sample's time point: blood at routine non-recurrence follow-up after resection. The starting material was PBMCs, obtained at follow-up. The V gene is TRBV20-1, the J gene TRBJ2-5, with 7 bases matching TRBD2. The sequence derives from a female donor with early-stage non-small cell lung cancer. CDR3 bases: TGCAGTGCTAGAGATCGGCGGGGGCAAGAGACCCAGTACTTC. It is translated as CSARDRRGQETQYF.